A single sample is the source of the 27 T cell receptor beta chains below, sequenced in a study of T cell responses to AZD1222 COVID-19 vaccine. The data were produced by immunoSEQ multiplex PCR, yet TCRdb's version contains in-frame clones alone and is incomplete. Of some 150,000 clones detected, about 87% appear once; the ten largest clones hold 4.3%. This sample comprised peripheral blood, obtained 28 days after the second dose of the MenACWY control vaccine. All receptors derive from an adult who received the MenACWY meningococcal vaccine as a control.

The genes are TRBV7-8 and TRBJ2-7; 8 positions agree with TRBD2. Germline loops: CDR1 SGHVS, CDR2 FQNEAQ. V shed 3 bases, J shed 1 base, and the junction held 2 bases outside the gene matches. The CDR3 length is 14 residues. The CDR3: CASSFSSGSYEQYF. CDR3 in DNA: TGTGCCAGCAGCTTTTCTAGCGGGTCCTACGAGCAGTACTTC.

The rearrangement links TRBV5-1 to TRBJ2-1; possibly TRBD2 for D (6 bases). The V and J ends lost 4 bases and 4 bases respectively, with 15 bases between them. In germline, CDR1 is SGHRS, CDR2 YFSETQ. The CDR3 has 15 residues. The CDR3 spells CASSGPGLTYNEQFF. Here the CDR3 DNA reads TGCGCCAGCAGCGGACCGGGACTTACTTACAATGAGCAGTTCTTC.

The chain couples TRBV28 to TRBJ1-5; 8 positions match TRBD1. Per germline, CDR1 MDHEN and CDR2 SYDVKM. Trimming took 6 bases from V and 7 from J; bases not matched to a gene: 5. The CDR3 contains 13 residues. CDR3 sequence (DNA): TGTGCCAGCAGCCGGACAGGGAAGCAGCCCCAGCATTTT. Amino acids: CASSRTGKQPQHF.

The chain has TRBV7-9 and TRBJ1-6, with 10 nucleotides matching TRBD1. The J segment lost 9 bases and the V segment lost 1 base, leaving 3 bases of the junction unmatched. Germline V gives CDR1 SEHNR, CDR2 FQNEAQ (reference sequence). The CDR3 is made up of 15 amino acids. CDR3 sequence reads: CASSLDWTGGSPLHF. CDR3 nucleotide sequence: TGTGCCAGCAGCTTAGACTGGACAGGGGGTTCACCCCTCCACTTT.

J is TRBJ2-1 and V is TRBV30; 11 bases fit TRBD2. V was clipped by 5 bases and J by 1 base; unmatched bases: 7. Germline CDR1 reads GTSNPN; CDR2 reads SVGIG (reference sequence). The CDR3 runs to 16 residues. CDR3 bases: TGTGCCTGGGGGGGACTAGCGGACTCTTCCTACAATGAGCAGTTCTTC. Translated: CAWGGLADSSYNEQFF.

DNA for the CDR3: TGTGCCAGCAGCGTAGCGGGAGGAGGAGAGACCCAGTACTTC. It specifies CASSVAGGGETQYF. The chain couples TRBV5-6 to TRBJ2-5; 10 bases map to TRBD2. Germline-derived CDR1 and CDR2 are SGHDT and YYEEEE. The V and J ends lost 4 bases and 4 bases, in that order; junction bases with no gene match: 4. CDR3 length equals 14 residues.

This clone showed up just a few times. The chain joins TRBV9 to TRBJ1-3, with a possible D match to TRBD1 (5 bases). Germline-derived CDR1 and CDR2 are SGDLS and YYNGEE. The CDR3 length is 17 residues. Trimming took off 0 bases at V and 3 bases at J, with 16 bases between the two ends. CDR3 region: CASSVESDRGYGNTIYF. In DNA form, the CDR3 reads TGTGCCAGCAGCGTAGAATCCGATCGGGGGTATGGAAACACCATATATTTT.

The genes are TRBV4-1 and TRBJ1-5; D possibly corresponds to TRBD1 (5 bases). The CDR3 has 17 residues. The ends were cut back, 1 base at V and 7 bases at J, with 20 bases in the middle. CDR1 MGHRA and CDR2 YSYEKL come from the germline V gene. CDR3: CASSQVAGNRWGQPQHF. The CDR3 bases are TGCGCCAGCAGCCAAGTTGCGGGAAACCGGTGGGGGCAGCCCCAGCATTTT.

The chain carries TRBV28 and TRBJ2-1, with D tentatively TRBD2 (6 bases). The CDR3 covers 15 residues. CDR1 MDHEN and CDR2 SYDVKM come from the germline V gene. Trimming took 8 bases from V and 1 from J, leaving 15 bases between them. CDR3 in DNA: TGTGCCAGCCTCCGGCGGGGTATTTCCTACAATGAGCAGTTCTTC. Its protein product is CASLRRGISYNEQFF.

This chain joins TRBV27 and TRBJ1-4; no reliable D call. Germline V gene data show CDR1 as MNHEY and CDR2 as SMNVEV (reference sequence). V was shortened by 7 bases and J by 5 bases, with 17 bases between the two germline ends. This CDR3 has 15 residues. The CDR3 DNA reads TGTGCCAGCAAGTCGTTAGGGCAGGCGAATGAAAAACTGTTTTTT. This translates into CASKSLGQANEKLFF. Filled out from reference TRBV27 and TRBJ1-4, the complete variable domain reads EAQVTQNPRYLITVTGKKLTVTCSQNMNHEYMSWYRQDPGLGLRQIYYSMNVEVTDKGDVPEGYKVSRKEKRNFPLILESPSPNQTSLYFCASKSLGQANEKLFFGSGTQLSVL.

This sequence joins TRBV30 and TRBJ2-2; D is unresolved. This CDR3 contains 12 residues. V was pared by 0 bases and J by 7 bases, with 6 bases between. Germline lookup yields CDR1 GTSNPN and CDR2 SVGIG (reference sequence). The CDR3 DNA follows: TGTGCCTGGAGTGTAGCGTACGGGGAGCTGTTTTTT. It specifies CAWSVAYGELFF.

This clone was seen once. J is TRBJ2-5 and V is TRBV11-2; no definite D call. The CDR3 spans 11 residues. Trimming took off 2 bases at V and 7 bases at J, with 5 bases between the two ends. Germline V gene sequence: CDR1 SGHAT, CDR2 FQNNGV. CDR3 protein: CASSLLVTQYF. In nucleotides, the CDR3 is TGTGCCAGCAGCTTACTTGTGACCCAGTACTTC.

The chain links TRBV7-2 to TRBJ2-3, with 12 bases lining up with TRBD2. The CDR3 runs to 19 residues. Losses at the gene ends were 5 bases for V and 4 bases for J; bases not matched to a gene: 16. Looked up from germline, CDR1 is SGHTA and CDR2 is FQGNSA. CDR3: CASSRPNRPSGRVADTQYF. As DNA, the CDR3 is TGTGCCAGCAGCCGCCCGAATCGCCCTAGCGGGAGGGTGGCAGATACGCAGTATTTT. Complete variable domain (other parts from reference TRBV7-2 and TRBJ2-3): GAGVSQSPSNKVTEKGKDVELRCDPISGHTALYWYRQSLGQGLEFLIYFQGNSAPDKSGLPSDRFSAERTGGSVSTLTIQRTQQEDSAVYLCASSRPNRPSGRVADTQYFGPGTRLTVL.

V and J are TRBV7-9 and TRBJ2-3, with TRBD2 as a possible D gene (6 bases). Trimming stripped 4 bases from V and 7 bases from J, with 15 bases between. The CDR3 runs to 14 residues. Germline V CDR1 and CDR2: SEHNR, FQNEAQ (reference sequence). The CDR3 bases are TGTGCCAGCAGCTCTAGCGCAACAGCACATACGCAGTATTTT. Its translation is CASSSSATAHTQYF.

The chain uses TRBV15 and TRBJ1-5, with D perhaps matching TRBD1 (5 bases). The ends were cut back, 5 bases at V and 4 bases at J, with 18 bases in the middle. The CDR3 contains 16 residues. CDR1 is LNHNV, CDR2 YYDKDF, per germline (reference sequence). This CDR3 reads CATSVGGGVRNQPQHF. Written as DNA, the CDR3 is TGTGCCACCAGCGTAGGAGGAGGGGTTCGTAATCAGCCCCAGCATTTT.

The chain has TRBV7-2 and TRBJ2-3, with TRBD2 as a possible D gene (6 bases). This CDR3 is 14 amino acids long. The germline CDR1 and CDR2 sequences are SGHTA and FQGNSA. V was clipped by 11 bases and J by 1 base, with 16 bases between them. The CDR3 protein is CASDVGRRTDTQYF. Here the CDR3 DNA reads TGTGCCTCAGACGTGGGGAGGCGCACAGATACGCAGTATTTT.

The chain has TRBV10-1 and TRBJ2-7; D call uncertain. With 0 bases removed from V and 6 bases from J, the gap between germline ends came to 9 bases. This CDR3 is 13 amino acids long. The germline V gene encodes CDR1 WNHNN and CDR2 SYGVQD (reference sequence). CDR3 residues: CASSESIPGEQYF. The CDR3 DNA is TGCGCCAGCAGTGAGTCCATACCGGGCGAGCAGTACTTC.

DNA for the CDR3: TGTGCCAGCAGTTCTCCGGGACAGGGGAATCAGCCCCAGCATTTT. It translates to CASSSPGQGNQPQHF. The rearrangement joins TRBV6-6 to TRBJ1-5; 10 nucleotides align to TRBD1. The length of the CDR3 is 15 residues. Germline loops: CDR1 MNHNY, CDR2 SVGAGI (reference sequence). The V gene end was trimmed by 4 bases and the J gene end by 4 bases; junction bases not matched to a gene: 4.

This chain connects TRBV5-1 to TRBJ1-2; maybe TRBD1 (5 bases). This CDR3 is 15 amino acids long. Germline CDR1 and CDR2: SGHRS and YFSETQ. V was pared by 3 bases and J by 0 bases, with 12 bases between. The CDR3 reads CASSSGTVANYGYTF. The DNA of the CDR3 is TGCGCCAGCAGCTCGGGGACGGTAGCTAACTATGGCTACACCTTC.

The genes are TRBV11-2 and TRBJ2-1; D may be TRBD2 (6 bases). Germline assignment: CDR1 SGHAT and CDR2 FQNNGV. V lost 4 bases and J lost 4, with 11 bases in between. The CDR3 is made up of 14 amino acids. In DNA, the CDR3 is TGTGCCAGCAGCTCGGGACTGCAGTACAATGAGCAGTTCTTC. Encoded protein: CASSSGLQYNEQFF.

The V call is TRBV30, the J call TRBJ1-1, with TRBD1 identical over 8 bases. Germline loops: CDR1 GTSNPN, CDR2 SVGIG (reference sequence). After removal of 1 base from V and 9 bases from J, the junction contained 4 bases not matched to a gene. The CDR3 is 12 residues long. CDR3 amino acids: CAWSETGGKAFF. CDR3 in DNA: TGTGCCTGGAGTGAAACAGGGGGTAAAGCTTTCTTT.

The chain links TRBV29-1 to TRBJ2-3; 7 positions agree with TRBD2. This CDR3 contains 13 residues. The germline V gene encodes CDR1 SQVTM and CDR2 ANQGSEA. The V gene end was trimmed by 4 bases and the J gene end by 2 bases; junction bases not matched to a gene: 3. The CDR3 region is CSVGAGSTDTQYF. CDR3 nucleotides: TGCAGCGTTGGAGCGGGGTCCACAGATACGCAGTATTTT.

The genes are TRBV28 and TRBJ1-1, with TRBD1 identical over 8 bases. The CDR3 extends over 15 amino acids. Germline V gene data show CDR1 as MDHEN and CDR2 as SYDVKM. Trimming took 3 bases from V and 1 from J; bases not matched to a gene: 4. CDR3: CASSFGGQGNTEAFF. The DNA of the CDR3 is TGTGCCAGCAGTTTCGGTGGACAGGGGAACACTGAAGCTTTCTTT.

The CDR3 DNA reads TGTGCCAGCAGCGTAGAAAAGACGGCGGCTAACTATGGCTACACCTTC. Protein: CASSVEKTAANYGYTF. The J gene is TRBJ1-2, the V gene TRBV9; D is ambiguous. V lost 0 bases and J 0 bases, leaving 12 bases between the germline ends. Germline V gives CDR1 SGDLS, CDR2 YYNGEE. This CDR3 comprises 16 residues.

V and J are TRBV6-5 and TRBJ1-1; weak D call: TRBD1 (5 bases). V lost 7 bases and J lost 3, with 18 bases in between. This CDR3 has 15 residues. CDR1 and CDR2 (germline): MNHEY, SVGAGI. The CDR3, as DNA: TGTGCCAGCAAGCCCCGCGGTCAAGGGGACACTGAAGCTTTCTTT. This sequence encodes CASKPRGQGDTEAFF.

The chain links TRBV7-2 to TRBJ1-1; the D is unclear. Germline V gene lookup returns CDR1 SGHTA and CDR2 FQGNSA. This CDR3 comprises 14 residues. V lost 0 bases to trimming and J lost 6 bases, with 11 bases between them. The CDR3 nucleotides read TGTGCCAGCAGCTTAGCGCCCGTAGGACCTGAAGCTTTCTTT. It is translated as CASSLAPVGPEAFF.

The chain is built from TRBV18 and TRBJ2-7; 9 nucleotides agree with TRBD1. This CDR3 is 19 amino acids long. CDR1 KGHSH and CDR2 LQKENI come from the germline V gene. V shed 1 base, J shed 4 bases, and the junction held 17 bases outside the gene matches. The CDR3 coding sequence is TGTGCCAGCTCACCACAGGACCTAGGGCTGGGACAGGGACTGTACGAGCAGTACTTC. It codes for CASSPQDLGLGQGLYEQYF.